This is a list of T cell receptor beta chains from one sample in a study of T-cell memory formation after mild COVID-19. TCRdb reprocessed the 5' RACE reads via MiXCR and lists one record per CDR3 protein. The data hold around 310,000 distinct CDR3 sequences, with under 25% observed a single time. Material for sequencing was PBMCs or a T cell subset sorted from them (not recorded which). The receptors stem from a man between 18 and 35 years old who had mild COVID-19 (a few samples of this study predate the infection). Cell type and time point are not known. Both conserved end residues are part of each CDR3. D genes are given only for firm matches. Expanded clones are given a class, and other clones once, few, many or no size at all.

TRBV12-3/TRBV12-4	NA	TRBJ1-1	14	NA	CASSLGTRLAEAFF	TGTGCCAGCAGTTTAGGGACAAGATTAGCTGAAGCTTTCTTT
TRBV18	NA	TRBJ2-7	12	NA	CASSPSGHEQYF	TGTGCCAGCTCACCTTCAGGTCACGAGCAGTACTTC
TRBV2	NA	TRBJ1-3	13	few	CASLRDSGNTIYF	TGTGCCAGCCTTAGGGATTCTGGAAACACCATATATTTT
TRBV5-1	NA	TRBJ2-1	14	few	CASSLVEDNNEQFF	TGCGCCAGCAGCTTGGTGGAGGATAACAATGAGCAGTTCTTC
TRBV5-1	TRBD1	TRBJ1-6	15	few	CASSWKDRENSPLHF	TGCGCCAGCAGCTGGAAGGACAGGGAGAATTCACCCCTCCACTTT
TRBV12-3/TRBV12-4	TRBD2	TRBJ2-5	16	once	CASTTSAGTTQETQYF	TGTGCCAGCACGACCTCAGCCGGGACTACCCAAGAGACCCAGTACTTC
TRBV11-2	TRBD1	TRBJ1-1	14	many	CASSLDRVYTEAFF	TGTGCCAGCAGTTTAGACAGGGTCTACACTGAAGCTTTCTTT
TRBV20-1	NA	TRBJ2-1	13	few	CSARDLADNEQFF	TGCAGTGCTAGAGATTTAGCGGACAATGAGCAGTTCTTC
TRBV5-1	NA	TRBJ2-5	15	few	CASSLAQGVQETQYF	TGCGCCAGCAGCTTGGCCCAGGGCGTCCAAGAGACCCAGTACTTC
TRBV6-5	NA	TRBJ1-1	15	few	CASSYSIGARTEAFF	TGTGCCAGCAGTTACTCGATAGGGGCCCGGACTGAAGCTTTCTTT
TRBV2	TRBD2	TRBJ2-2	18	few	CASSTRLLAGANTGELFF	TGTGCCAGCAGCACCCGTCTCCTAGCGGGGGCGAACACCGGGGAGCTGTTTTTT
TRBV7-3	TRBD2	TRBJ2-1	16	NA	CASSLGGTSGSKEQFF	TGTGCCAGCAGCTTGGGGGGGACTAGCGGGTCCAAAGAGCAGTTCTTC
TRBV11-1	NA	TRBJ1-3	15	few	CASSRGAQSGNTIYF	TGTGCCAGCAGCCGGGGAGCACAGTCCGGAAACACCATATATTTT
TRBV7-9	NA	TRBJ1-1	14	few	CASRRTRGHTEAFF	TGTGCCAGCAGACGGACACGAGGGCACACTGAAGCTTTCTTT
TRBV7-8	TRBD1	TRBJ2-7	16	many	CASSFLPGQGTYEQYF	TGTGCCAGCAGCTTTCTCCCGGGACAGGGGACCTACGAGCAGTACTTC
TRBV6-5	TRBD1	TRBJ1-2	16	few	CASSYTPWTGDYGYTF	TGTGCCAGCAGTTACACCCCGTGGACAGGCGACTATGGCTACACCTTC
TRBV6-2/TRBV6-3	TRBD1	TRBJ2-3	17	few	CASSYQGQGTSTDTQYF	TGTGCCAGCAGTTACCAGGGACAGGGAACTAGCACAGATACGCAGTATTTT
TRBV4-3	TRBD2	TRBJ2-3	15	NA	CASSQARTSADTQYF	TGCGCCAGCAGCCAAGCTAGGACTAGCGCAGATACGCAGTATTTT
TRBV20-1	NA	TRBJ1-3	12	NA	CSATPSGNTIYF	TGCAGTGCCACACCCTCTGGAAACACCATATATTTT
TRBV6-4	NA	TRBJ2-3	14	NA	CASSAGLGTDTQYF	TGTGCCAGCAGCGCGGGGCTTGGCACAGATACGCAGTATTTT
TRBV11-3	NA	TRBJ1-1	14	once	CASSLDWPNTEAFF	TGTGCCAGCAGCTTAGATTGGCCGAACACTGAAGCTTTCTTT
TRBV5-6	NA	TRBJ1-5	12	NA	CASRLTNQPQHF	TGTGCCAGCAGACTCACAAATCAGCCCCAGCATTTT
TRBV29-1	NA	TRBJ1-1	11	NA	CSVEVQTEAFF	TGCAGCGTTGAGGTACAGACTGAAGCTTTCTTT
TRBV5-1	TRBD2	TRBJ2-7	15	NA	CASSLELAGTYEQYF	TGCGCCAGCAGCTTGGAACTAGCGGGGACCTACGAGCAGTACTTC
TRBV4-2	TRBD1	TRBJ2-5	17	few	CASSQTGTGAGSETQYF	TGTGCCAGCAGCCAGACCGGGACAGGGGCCGGTTCGGAGACCCAGTACTTC
TRBV11-2	NA	TRBJ2-5	12	NA	CASSSTQETQYF	TGTGCCAGCAGCTCCACACAAGAGACCCAGTACTTC
TRBV19	NA	TRBJ2-4	14	NA	CASSMLGTKNIQYF	TGTGCCAGTAGTATGTTGGGAACCAAAAACATTCAGTACTTC
TRBV4-1	NA	TRBJ2-1	16	few	CASSQAHPGATHEQFF	TGCGCCAGCAGCCAAGCGCATCCGGGGGCCACCCATGAGCAGTTCTTC
TRBV10-3	TRBD1	TRBJ2-2	15	few	CAIRDNRGHTGELFF	TGTGCCATCAGGGATAACAGGGGCCACACCGGGGAGCTGTTTTTT
TRBV20-1	TRBD2	TRBJ2-2	14	NA	CSARHGGAIGELFF	TGCAGTGCTAGACACGGGGGGGCCATCGGGGAGCTGTTTTTT
TRBV5-8	TRBD1	TRBJ2-1	17	few	CASSLELWTGTHNEQFF	TGTGCCAGCAGCTTGGAATTGTGGACAGGGACACACAATGAGCAGTTCTTC
TRBV4-1	NA	TRBJ2-3	18	NA	CASSQERAGDPSTDTQYF	TGCGCCAGCAGCCAAGAACGGGCGGGTGACCCTAGCACAGATACGCAGTATTTT
TRBV12-3/TRBV12-4	NA	TRBJ1-3	16	NA	CASSLTAYAPGNTIYF	TGTGCCAGCAGTTTAACGGCTTATGCCCCTGGAAACACCATATATTTT
TRBV6-5	TRBD1	TRBJ1-2	14	few	CASSYRDRDYGYTF	TGTGCCAGCAGTTACAGGGACAGAGACTATGGCTACACCTTC
TRBV5-1	TRBD1	TRBJ1-1	14	few	CASSGTGGHTEAFF	TGCGCCAGCAGCGGGACAGGGGGCCACACTGAAGCTTTCTTT
TRBV11-2	NA	TRBJ2-1	16	few	CASSLVTGPAYNEQFF	TGTGCCAGCAGCTTAGTGACCGGGCCAGCCTACAATGAGCAGTTCTTC
TRBV20-1	NA	TRBJ1-1	13	NA	CSARGTGHTEAFF	TGCAGTGCTAGGGGAACAGGGCATACTGAAGCTTTCTTT
TRBV12-3/TRBV12-4	TRBD1	TRBJ2-1	14	NA	CASSNRTGDYEQFF	TGTGCCAGCAGTAACCGGACAGGGGACTATGAGCAGTTCTTC
TRBV7-9	NA	TRBJ1-2	10	once	CASSSSGYTF	TGTGCCAGCAGCAGTAGTGGCTACACCTTC
TRBV7-3	TRBD2	TRBJ2-1	15	few	CASSFERGVYNEQFF	TGTGCCAGCAGCTTTGAGCGGGGGGTATACAATGAGCAGTTCTTC
TRBV5-1	NA	TRBJ2-1	16	few	CASSIRPQARGNEQFF	TGCGCCAGCAGCATCCGACCACAGGCTAGGGGCAATGAGCAGTTCTTC
TRBV5-1	TRBD1	TRBJ1-1	16	NA	CASRAGQGAMNTEAFF	TGCGCCAGCAGGGCGGGACAGGGGGCGATGAACACTGAAGCTTTCTTT
TRBV7-3	NA	TRBJ2-1	13	few	CASSLREGDPKVF	TGTGCCAGCAGCTTAAGGGAGGGGGACCCCAAGGTCTTC
TRBV3-1	NA	TRBJ2-5	14	few	CASSRTLVLETQYF	TGTGCCAGCAGCCGAACCCTAGTTTTGGAGACCCAGTACTTC
TRBV2	NA	TRBJ2-3	15	NA	CASSVGGGSTDTQYF	TGTGCCAGCAGTGTCGGTGGGGGTAGCACAGATACGCAGTATTTT
TRBV5-5	TRBD2	TRBJ2-1	16	many	CASSPLAGGSYNEQFF	TGTGCCAGCAGCCCACTAGCGGGGGGATCCTACAATGAGCAGTTCTTC
TRBV9	TRBD2	TRBJ2-1	15	few	CASSAGTSESNEQFF	TGTGCCAGCAGCGCTGGGACTAGCGAGTCCAATGAGCAGTTCTTC
TRBV9	NA	TRBJ2-5	15	few	CASSVGAGEQETQYF	TGTGCCAGCAGCGTAGGGGCAGGGGAACAAGAGACCCAGTACTTC
TRBV18	NA	TRBJ1-2	15	NA	CASSPGPGSNYGYTF	TGTGCCAGCTCACCCGGCCCGGGATCTAACTATGGCTACACCTTC
TRBV12-3/TRBV12-4	NA	TRBJ2-5	14	many	CASSPPGLQETQYF	TGTGCCAGCAGTCCCCCGGGGTTACAAGAGACCCAGTACTTC
TRBV5-1	NA	TRBJ2-1	17	NA	CASSLSLRTVSINEQFF	TGCGCCAGCAGCTTGTCGCTAAGAACGGTTTCGATCAATGAGCAGTTCTTC
TRBV4-2	NA	TRBJ1-2	16	few	CASSQDRSELNYGYTF	TGTGCCAGCAGCCAAGATAGAAGCGAACTTAACTATGGCTACACCTTC
TRBV12-3/TRBV12-4	NA	TRBJ1-1	14	few	CASSFGRLPTEAFF	TGTGCCAGCAGTTTCGGCAGGCTGCCCACTGAAGCTTTCTTT